This T cell receptor beta chain was observed in a study of ipilimumab plus nivolumab after autologous stem cell transplantation. Study at large: Patients received a median of 5 ipilimumab and about 8 nivolumab doses. The myeloma group: high-risk transplant-naive, or relapse within 3 years after first autologous transplant. Study results and caveats: Per the authors, repertoire, Treg and microbiota data justify further study.

Using immunoSEQ multiplex PCR, the repertoire was profiled, and TCRdb retains in-frame clones only, with some absent. The profile shows about 9,800 clones, almost 70% of them singletons. Patients got ipilimumab 1 mg/kg beginning 14 to 28 days post-transplant. With 3 bases removed from V and 2 bases from J, the gap between germline ends came to 11 bases. CDR1 is LNHDA and CDR2 is SQIVND in the germline V gene (reference sequence). The CDR3 runs 14 residues. Comment on this clone: Antigen specificity is unknown.

The sequence was collected from a female donor with multiple myeloma. V and J are TRBV19 and TRBJ2-7; D unresolved. The sequences come from PBMCs, collected in a trial of ipilimumab plus nivolumab as post-transplant consolidation. CDR3 protein: CASSMLDRPYEQYF. CDR3 DNA: TGTGCCAGTAGTATGCTGGATCGGCCCTACGAGCAGTACTTC.